Listed below are T cell receptor beta chains from one sample, sequenced in a study of blood T cells in healthy people across ages. TCRdb passed the 5' RACE reads through MiXCR, listing each CDR3 protein once. The table shows more than 900,000 distinct CDR3 sequences, with roughly a quarter occurring only once. The same sample was also studied in work on T cells of mothers and their children.

Sequenced sample: blood. The receptors stem from a girl between 2 and 10 years old in good health. Both conserved end residues are part of each CDR3. The D gene is left open where the match is weak. Only some rows state a clone size, as once, few, many or a class for expanded clones.

>TRBV20-1|TRBJ2-1|NA|NA
TGCAGTGCACCCTCTTTTAGCGCTCCGGCTTACAATGAGCAGTTCTTC
CSAPSFSAPAYNEQFF
>TRBV29-1|TRBJ1-2|NA|few
TGCAGCGTTGAAGACAGGGGAACTAACGGCTACACCTTC
CSVEDRGTNGYTF
>TRBV7-9|TRBJ2-2|NA|few
TGTGCCAGCAGCTCAAGGGTCGCCGGGGAGCTGTTTTTT
CASSSRVAGELFF
>TRBV28|TRBJ2-7|TRBD1|NA
TGTGCCAGCAGCCCGACAGGGATTCGGAACGAGCAGTACTTC
CASSPTGIRNEQYF
>TRBV7-2|TRBJ2-7|NA|NA
TGTGCCAGCAGCAAAAGTGCCGACAGTTTCTACGAGCAGTACTTC
CASSKSADSFYEQYF
>TRBV7-2|TRBJ2-3|TRBD2|few
TGTGCCAGCAGCTTGCTATCTGGACTAGCTGTTAGATCAGATACGCAGTATTTT
CASSLLSGLAVRSDTQYF
>TRBV5-1|TRBJ2-1|NA|few
TGCGCCAGCAGTAACCCTGGACGGGACAATGAGCAGTTCTTC
CASSNPGRDNEQFF
>TRBV20-1|TRBJ1-1|TRBD1|NA
TGCAGTGCTAGCCTCGGGGACAGGGGTTTTGGCACTGAAGCTTTCTTT
CSASLGDRGFGTEAFF
>TRBV29-1|TRBJ1-1|TRBD1|few
TGCAGCGTTCTTCGGGACAGGGGGAACACTGAAGCTTTCTTT
CSVLRDRGNTEAFF
>TRBV7-2|TRBJ2-2|TRBD1|NA
TGTGCCAGCAGCTTTGTGGGGACAGGTGACGGGGAGCTGTTTTTT
CASSFVGTGDGELFF
>TRBV20-1|TRBJ2-1|TRBD2|few
TGCAGTGCTAGAACGACGACTAGCGGGAGTAAGGGGCATGAGCAGTTCTTC
CSARTTTSGSKGHEQFF
>TRBV7-9|TRBJ2-5|TRBD1|few
TGTGCCAGCAGCTTGCGCCCGACAGGGGTAGAGACCCAGTACTTC
CASSLRPTGVETQYF
>TRBV29-1|TRBJ2-5|NA|NA
TGCAGCGTTCATTTAGGCCAAGAGACCCAGTACTTC
CSVHLGQETQYF
>TRBV10-3|TRBJ2-1|NA|NA
TGTGCCATCAGTGAGGTTGACCGCGACAATGAGCAGTTCTTC
CAISEVDRDNEQFF
>TRBV12-3/TRBV12-4|TRBJ1-5|NA|few
TGTGCCAGCAGTTTCGTCCCAACGGGTCAGCCCCAGCATTTT
CASSFVPTGQPQHF
>TRBV24-1|TRBJ1-5|NA|NA
TGTGCCACCAGTGACCCGAGAGCGGGAGGAAACAATCAGCCCCAGCATTTT
CATSDPRAGGNNQPQHF
>TRBV12-3/TRBV12-4|TRBJ1-2|NA|NA
TGTGCCAGCAGTTTCGTGGTTTTCTATGGCTACACCTTC
CASSFVVFYGYTF
>TRBV4-3|TRBJ2-7|NA|few
TGCGCCAGCAGCCAAGATAGCGCAGCTTCCTACGAGCAGTACTTC
CASSQDSAASYEQYF
>TRBV12-3/TRBV12-4|TRBJ1-4|TRBD1|NA
TGTGCCAGCAGCCTCCTTTACGGGACAGGGGATGAAAAACTGTTTTTT
CASSLLYGTGDEKLFF
>TRBV7-2|TRBJ2-3|NA|NA
TGTGCCAGCAGGTCGAGCGGCACAGATACGCAGTATTTT
CASRSSGTDTQYF
>TRBV20-1|TRBJ1-2|TRBD1|NA
TGCAGTGCTAGTTCCGGGACAGGGAAAGGCTACACTTTC
CSASSGTGKGYTF
>TRBV3-1|TRBJ2-5|NA|NA
TGTGCCAGCAGCCACCTAACGGGGAGAGTCCAGGAGACCCAGTACTTC
CASSHLTGRVQETQYF
>TRBV7-9|TRBJ1-1|NA|few
TGTGCCAGCAGCTTAGGAATTGGCCTGGGCACTGAAGCTTTCTTT
CASSLGIGLGTEAFF
>TRBV4-3|TRBJ2-5|NA|NA
TGCGCCAGCAGCCGAGTCCTCGGACAGTGGGGGATCCAAGAGACCCAGTACTTC
CASSRVLGQWGIQETQYF
>TRBV5-6|TRBJ1-6|NA|NA
TGTGCCAGCGGAAGGGGGGCTTCGGAAAATTCACCCCTCCACTTT
CASGRGASENSPLHF
>TRBV2|TRBJ1-1|NA|NA
TGTGCCAGCAGGGTGGAAAGGATGAACACTGAAGCTTTCTTT
CASRVERMNTEAFF
>TRBV20-1|TRBJ1-2|NA|NA
TGCAGTGCTAAGGAAGGAACTAACTATGGCTACACCTTC
CSAKEGTNYGYTF
>TRBV5-6|TRBJ2-1|NA|NA
TGTGCCAGCAGAATGACGAAAAGCTCCTACAATGAGCAGTTCTTC
CASRMTKSSYNEQFF
>TRBV5-1|TRBJ2-4|NA|NA
TGCGCCAGCAGCTTGTCTGGCGGGGTCGGAAACATTCAGTACTTC
CASSLSGGVGNIQYF
>TRBV12-3/TRBV12-4|TRBJ1-4|NA|NA
TGTGCCAGCAGCCGCGGTGGCGTCCCCGAAAAACTGTTTTTT
CASSRGGVPEKLFF
>TRBV29-1|TRBJ2-1|TRBD1|few
TGCAGCGGGGGACAGGGATTCAATGAGCAGTTCTTC
CSGGQGFNEQFF
>TRBV20-1|TRBJ2-5|TRBD1|NA
TGCAGTGCTAGTCCCGAAACAGGGGTAGAGACCCAGTACTTC
CSASPETGVETQYF
>TRBV6-2/TRBV6-3|TRBJ2-3|TRBD2|NA
TGTGCCAGCAGTTACTCAGCGGGACTACGGCAGTATTTT
CASSYSAGLRQYF
>TRBV2|TRBJ2-3|NA|few
TGTGCCAGCAGTGAAATGAGGGGATCCGCTAGCACAGATACGCAGTATTTT
CASSEMRGSASTDTQYF
>TRBV12-3/TRBV12-4|TRBJ1-1|NA|few
TGTGCCAGCAGTTTAAGCGGGCAGGGCGACACTGAAGCTTTCTTT
CASSLSGQGDTEAFF
>TRBV7-9|TRBJ2-3|NA|NA
TGTGCCAGCAGCTCCAGGTTTGATCCAGATACGCAGTATTTT
CASSSRFDPDTQYF
>TRBV3-1|TRBJ1-2|TRBD1|few
TGTGCCAGCAGCCTACACGGACAGGGGGAGTTTGGCTATGGCTACACCTTC
CASSLHGQGEFGYGYTF
>TRBV7-2|TRBJ2-7|TRBD2|few
TGTGCCAGCAGCTTAGTTTCCGGCGGGGGGACCTACGAGCAGTACTTC
CASSLVSGGGTYEQYF
>TRBV5-1|TRBJ1-2|NA|NA
TGCGCCAGCAGCCCCTTGGGGGAAGAGGGCTACACCTTC
CASSPLGEEGYTF
>TRBV28|TRBJ2-1|NA|NA
TGTGCCAGCAGTCTTCAACAGGGCAAACAGTTCTTC
CASSLQQGKQFF
>TRBV12-3/TRBV12-4|TRBJ1-2|NA|few
TGTGCCAGCACCTCATCCGGACCTCGGAACGGCTGCACCTTC
CASTSSGPRNGCTF
>TRBV28|TRBJ2-6|NA|NA
TGTGCCAGCAGTTCCGACGGTGCTGGGGCCAACGTCCTGACTTTC
CASSSDGAGANVLTF
>TRBV10-3|TRBJ2-6|NA|NA
TGTGCCATCAGTGAAAATCCTGGGGCCAACGTCCTGACTTTC
CAISENPGANVLTF
>TRBV20-1|TRBJ1-1|NA|NA
TGCAGTGCTACGGGGCAGGGCGGCACTGAAGCTTTCTTT
CSATGQGGTEAFF
>TRBV6-6|TRBJ1-2|NA|NA
TGTGCCATATTACAGGGAGGCTACACCTTC
CAILQGGYTF
>TRBV18|TRBJ2-1|TRBD2|NA
TGTGCCAGCTCACCTGGTCTCGGGCTAGCGGTTTACAATGAGCAGTTCTTC
CASSPGLGLAVYNEQFF
>TRBV29-1|TRBJ2-1|NA|once
TGCAGCGTTGATTCAGGGAATGAGCAGTTCTTC
CSVDSGNEQFF
>TRBV6-5|TRBJ1-1|NA|few
TGTGCCAGCAGTTACCGACAGAACACTGAAGCTTTCTTT
CASSYRQNTEAFF
>TRBV20-1|TRBJ1-4|TRBD1|NA
TGCAGTGCTCCCCAGATACAGGGGATAGGTGAAAAACTGTTTTTT
CSAPQIQGIGEKLFF
>TRBV2|TRBJ1-2|NA|few
TGTGCCAGCAGTGAAGGGGACGGGACAATTAATGGCTACACCTTC
CASSEGDGTINGYTF
>TRBV5-1|TRBJ2-5|TRBD2|NA
TGCGCCAGCAGCTTGGTACTAGCGCTAGACCGCACAACTTCTGGAGAGACCCAGTACTTC
CASSLVLALDRTTSGETQYF
>TRBV6-1|TRBJ2-3|NA|NA
TGTGCCAGCAGTGAAATCAGCACAGATACGCAGTATTTT
CASSEISTDTQYF
>TRBV7-9|TRBJ2-1|TRBD2|few
TGTGCCAGCAGCTTCCTTAGCGGGAGGTCCTACAATGAGCAGTTCTTC
CASSFLSGRSYNEQFF
>TRBV10-3|TRBJ2-3|NA|NA
TGTGCCATCAGTGCCGGGGACTCTAGATCTTTAGATACGCAGTATTTT
CAISAGDSRSLDTQYF
>TRBV5-1|TRBJ2-7|NA|many
TGTGCCAGCAGCTTAGTACAGGGCTACGAGCAGTACTTC
CASSLVQGYEQYF
>TRBV11-3|TRBJ2-1|NA|few
TGTGCCAGCAGCTCTCCACCAGGGGATGCGAGTGAGCAGTTCTTC
CASSSPPGDASEQFF
>TRBV4-3|TRBJ1-2|NA|few
TGCGCCAGCAGCCCAACAATGTCACAGGGAGATTATTATGGCTACACCTTC
CASSPTMSQGDYYGYTF
>TRBV5-1|TRBJ2-7|NA|few
TGCGCCAGCAGCTTTACAGGCCAAGACTACGAGCAGTACTTC
CASSFTGQDYEQYF
>TRBV11-2|TRBJ1-1|NA|NA
TGTGCCAGCAGCTTAGATCTTGGCCCTGAAGCTTTCTTT
CASSLDLGPEAFF
>TRBV12-3/TRBV12-4|TRBJ2-5|TRBD2|few
TGTGCCAGCAGTTTACTAGCGGGGGGCATGTACCAAGAGACCCAGTACTTC
CASSLLAGGMYQETQYF